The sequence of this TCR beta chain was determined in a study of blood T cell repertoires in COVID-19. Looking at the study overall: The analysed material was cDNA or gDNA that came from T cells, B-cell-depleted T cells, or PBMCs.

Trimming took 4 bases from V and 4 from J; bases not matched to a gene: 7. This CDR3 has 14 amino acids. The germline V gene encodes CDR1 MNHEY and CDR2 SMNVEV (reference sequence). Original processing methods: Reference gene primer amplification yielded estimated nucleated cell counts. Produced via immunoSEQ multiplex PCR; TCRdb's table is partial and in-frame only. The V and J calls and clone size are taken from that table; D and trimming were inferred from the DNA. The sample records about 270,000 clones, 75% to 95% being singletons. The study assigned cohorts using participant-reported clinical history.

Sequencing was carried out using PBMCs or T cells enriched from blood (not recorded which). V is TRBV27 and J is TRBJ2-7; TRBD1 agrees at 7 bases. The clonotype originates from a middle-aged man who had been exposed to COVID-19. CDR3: CASSYQTGKYEQYF. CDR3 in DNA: TGTGCCAGCAGTTATCAGACAGGGAAGTACGAGCAGTACTTC.